These 9 T cell receptor beta chains originate from one sample sequenced in a study of chemoradiotherapy in HPV16-positive cancers. Some clones are missing from TCRdb's copy, which holds only in-frame ones; the method was immunoSEQ multiplex PCR. The repertoire holds approximately 30,000 clones, with over 90% as singletons. Source: blood, taken from a patient who underwent chemoradiotherapy. These receptors originate from a human donor with HPV-associated anogenital cancer.

The chain has TRBV28 and TRBJ1-5; D call uncertain. V was cut by 3 bases and J by 6 bases, with 12 bases left in between. The CDR3 is made up of 14 amino acids. Germline V lookup: CDR1 MDHEN, CDR2 SYDVKM. DNA for the CDR3: TGTGCCAGCAGTTTGTTGTTGGGGAGTCAGCCCCAGCATTTT. It specifies CASSLLLGSQPQHF.

The count of this clone is one. The chain uses TRBV5-4 and TRBJ2-1; 8 nucleotides match TRBD2. Germline V CDR1 and CDR2: SGHNT, YYREEE (reference sequence). Trimming at V came to 6 bases and at J to 9 bases, leaving 14 bases not matched to a gene. The CDR3 consists of 15 residues. This chain's CDR3 is CASTDKRGSRSEQFF. The CDR3 DNA reads TGTGCCAGCACCGACAAGCGGGGGAGCCGGAGTGAGCAGTTCTTC. Based on the CDR3 plus reference TRBV5-4 and TRBJ2-1, the full variable domain is ETGVTQSPTHLIKTRGQQVTLRCSSQSGHNTVSWYQQALGQGPQFIFQYYREEENGRGNFPPRFSGLQFPNYSSELNVNALELDDSALYLCASTDKRGSRSEQFFGPGTRLTVL.

This chain uses TRBV4-3 with TRBJ2-5, with D possibly being TRBD2 (6 bases). Germline CDR1 LGHNA, CDR2 YSLEER. The CDR3 has 14 amino acids. The ends were cut back, 3 bases at V and 5 bases at J, with 13 bases in the middle. The DNA for the CDR3 is TGCGCCAGCAGCCACCAACTAGCTACGGAGACCCAGTACTTC. It translates to CASSHQLATETQYF.

This rearrangement joins TRBV27 to TRBJ1-5; D is perhaps TRBD1 (5 bases). V was pared by 1 base and J by 4 bases, with 20 bases between. This CDR3 is 18 amino acids long. Per the germline V gene, CDR1 is MNHEY and CDR2 is SMNVEV (reference sequence). CDR3 protein: CASSLYGGTMLINQPQHF. CDR3 sequence (DNA): TGTGCCAGCAGTTTATACGGGGGTACAATGTTGATTAATCAGCCCCAGCATTTT.

This rearrangement joins TRBV19 to TRBJ1-5; 9 bases are shared with TRBD1. V was pared by 5 bases and J by 6 bases, with 8 bases of the junction left unmatched. CDR1 is LNHDA, CDR2 SQIVND, per germline (reference sequence). There are 15 residues in the CDR3. CDR3 in amino acids: CASSVGTGKVQPQHF. CDR3 DNA sequence: TGTGCCAGTAGTGTCGGGACAGGGAAGGTTCAGCCCCAGCATTTT.

The V and J genes are TRBV7-2 and TRBJ2-5, with D uncertain. The CDR3 is 14 residues long. V shed 1 base and J shed 3 bases, with 9 bases lying between them. Germline CDR1 and CDR2: SGHTA and FQGNSA. The CDR3 region is CASSLETEKETQYF. CDR3 nucleotide sequence: TGTGCCAGCAGCTTAGAAACGGAAAAAGAGACCCAGTACTTC.

This chain joins TRBV7-2 and TRBJ1-2; TRBD1 might be the D (5 bases). This CDR3 region has 14 residues. The V gene lost 1 base and the J gene lost 7 bases, with 13 bases spanning the gap. Germline V gene sequence: CDR1 SGHTA, CDR2 FQGNSA. As DNA, the CDR3 is TGTGCCAGCAGCTTAGTTCAGGGAAGTCGTGGCTACACCTTC. This sequence encodes CASSLVQGSRGYTF.

The chain couples TRBV19 to TRBJ2-7; 11 bases align to TRBD2. V was clipped by 3 bases and J by 4 bases; unmatched bases: 5. Germline V CDR1 and CDR2: LNHDA, SQIVND (reference sequence). This CDR3 contains 15 residues. The CDR3 reads CASSIQLAGAYEQYF. CDR3 in DNA: TGTGCCAGTAGTATCCAACTAGCGGGAGCTTACGAGCAGTACTTC.

The chain links TRBV7-2 to TRBJ1-1, with TRBD1 as a possible D gene (5 bases). CDR3 size: 13 residues. The germline V and J ends were trimmed by 5 bases and 3 bases, with 10 bases remaining between them. Germline V gives CDR1 SGHTA, CDR2 FQGNSA. The CDR3 DNA reads TGTGCCAGCAGCGCGGGGGTTGACACTGAAGCTTTCTTT. Residues: CASSAGVDTEAFF. The full variable domain, its missing parts supplied by reference TRBV7-2 and TRBJ1-1, is GAGVSQSPSNKVTEKGKDVELRCDPISGHTALYWYRQSLGQGLEFLIYFQGNSAPDKSGLPSDRFSAERTGGSVSTLTIQRTQQEDSAVYLCASSAGVDTEAFFGQGTRLTVV.